Reported below is one TCR beta chain. What it recognizes is unknown. The data were obtained in a study of cytomegalovirus exposure and HLA in healthy donors. Amplification used 60 Vbeta primers and 13 Jbeta primers. The data were produced by immunoSEQ multiplex PCR, yet TCRdb's version contains in-frame clones alone and is incomplete. The sample has about 110,000 clones, about 75% seen once. Trimming took 6 bases from V and 5 from J, leaving 11 bases between them. Germline CDR1 and CDR2: SEHNR and FQNEAQ (reference sequence). There are 13 residues in the CDR3. Points from the study as a whole: Across donors, most TCRs were seen rarely, yet some public ones were widespread.

Input material: PBMCs. This chain links TRBV7-9 with TRBJ1-3; D remains unclear. The sequence came from a man between 40 and 49 years old in good health and CMV-seronegative. The DNA of the CDR3 is TGTGCCAGCAGTGTAGAAGTTAGAAACACCATATATTTT. Amino acids: CASSVEVRNTIYF.